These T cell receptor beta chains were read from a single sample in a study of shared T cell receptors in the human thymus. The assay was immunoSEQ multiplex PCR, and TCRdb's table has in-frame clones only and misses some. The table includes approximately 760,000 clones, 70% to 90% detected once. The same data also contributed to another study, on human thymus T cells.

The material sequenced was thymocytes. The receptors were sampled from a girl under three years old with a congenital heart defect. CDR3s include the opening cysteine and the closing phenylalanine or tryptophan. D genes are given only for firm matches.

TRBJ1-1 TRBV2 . CASNLRGGLSTEAFF
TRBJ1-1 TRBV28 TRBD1 CASTLDRDGSEAFF
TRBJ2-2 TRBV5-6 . CASSLGIHRNTGELFF
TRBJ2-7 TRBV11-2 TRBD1 CASSLIRQGVSEQYF
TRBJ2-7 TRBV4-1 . CASSQDPTGHEQYF
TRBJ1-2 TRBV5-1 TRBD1 CASSLGKPDRANGYTF
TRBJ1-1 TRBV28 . CASRYMNTEAFF
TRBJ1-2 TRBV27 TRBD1 CATIPGQGFGYTF
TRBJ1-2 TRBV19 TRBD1 CASSLVGQGPPYGYTF
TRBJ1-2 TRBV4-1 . CATSPMGGYGYTF
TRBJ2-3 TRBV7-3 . CASSQSSADTQYF
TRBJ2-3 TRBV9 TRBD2 CASSGGTSGVTDTQYF
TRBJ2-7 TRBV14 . CASSQDSRDTYEQYF
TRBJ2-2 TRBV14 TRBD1 CASSQVPWTGPNTGELFF
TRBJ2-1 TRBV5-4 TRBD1 CATRDSITRITSNEQFF
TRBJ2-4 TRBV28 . CASSSGLAKNIQYF
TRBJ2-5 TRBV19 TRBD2 CATGTRQETQYF
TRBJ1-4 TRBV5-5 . CASSLLAGSLDNNEKLFF
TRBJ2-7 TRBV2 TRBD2 CASTSQALAGGSSYEQYF
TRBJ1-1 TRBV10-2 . CASQERINTEAFF
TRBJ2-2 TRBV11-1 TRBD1 CASSLGDRRTGELFF
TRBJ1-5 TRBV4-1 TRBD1 CASSQGDRDSPNQPQHF
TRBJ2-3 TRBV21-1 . CASSKPHLGQGAAKGQYF
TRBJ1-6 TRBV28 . CASIGDMNSPLHF
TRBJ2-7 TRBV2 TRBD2 CASTPRGAYEQYF
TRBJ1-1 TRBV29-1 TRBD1 CSVEMAGGTEAFF
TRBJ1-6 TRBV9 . CASSVALGRGGSPLHF
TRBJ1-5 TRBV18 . CASSPGQSVLSGQHF
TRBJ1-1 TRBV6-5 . CASSYSTGTEAFF
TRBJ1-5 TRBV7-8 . CASSSPDGESNQPQHF
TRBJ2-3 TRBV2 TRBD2 CASSGFTSGGDTDTQYF
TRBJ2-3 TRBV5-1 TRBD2 CASSFMSGGPTDTQYF
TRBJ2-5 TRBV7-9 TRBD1 CASSLEGRGQGGLETQYF
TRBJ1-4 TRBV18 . CASSPLGRSATNEKLFF
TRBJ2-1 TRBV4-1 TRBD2 CASSKSSGGAILVQFF
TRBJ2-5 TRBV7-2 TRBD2 CASSLGTSGLQETQYF
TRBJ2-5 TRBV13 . CASSLRSGYDFQETQYF
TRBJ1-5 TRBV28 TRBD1 CASIPIQGGSNQPQHF
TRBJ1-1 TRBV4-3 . CASSQVTASNTEAFF
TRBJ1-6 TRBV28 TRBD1 CASSPARRTGSNSPLHF
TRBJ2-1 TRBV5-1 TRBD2 CASSLAGGVYNEQFF
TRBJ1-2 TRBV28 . CASSSRQVQSHGYTF
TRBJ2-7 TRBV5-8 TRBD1 CASSLRTGLWYEQYF
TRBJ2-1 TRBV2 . CASSESGSGFNEQFF
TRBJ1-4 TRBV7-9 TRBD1 CASSGPGQGPSPREKLFF
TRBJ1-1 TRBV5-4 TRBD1 CASSLPGGQGASFF
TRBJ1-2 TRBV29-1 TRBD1 CSVEDLPRQGRHYGYTF
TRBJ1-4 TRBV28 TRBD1 CASSPRQGVGEKLFF
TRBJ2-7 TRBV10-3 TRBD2 CAITPPGTSGAYEQYF
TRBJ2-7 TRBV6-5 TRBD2 CASSSGGALNEQYF
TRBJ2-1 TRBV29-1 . CSVGGPRWQFF
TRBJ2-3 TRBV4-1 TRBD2 CASSQDTSGGGRTDTQYF
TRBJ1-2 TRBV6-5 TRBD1 CASSARGVYGYTF
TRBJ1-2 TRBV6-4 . CAGLEDTGNYGYTF